Shown below are 18 T cell receptor beta chains from a single sample sequenced in a study of blood T cell repertoires in COVID-19. Here immunoSEQ multiplex PCR was the method, and the copy in TCRdb shows in-frame clones only, minus some. This sample has over 250,000 clones, with roughly 85% found just once. Sequencing used peripheral blood. The source of these receptors is a woman in her forties or fifties who had recovered from COVID-19.

This CDR3 reads CASSFPSGNTGELFF. The DNA for the CDR3 is TGCGCCAGCAGCTTCCCGTCAGGAAACACCGGGGAGCTGTTTTTT. The chain is built from TRBV5-1 and TRBJ2-2; unclear D gene. The V and J ends lost 2 bases and 2 bases respectively, with 10 bases between them. Per the germline V gene, CDR1 is SGHRS and CDR2 is YFSETQ. The CDR3 covers 15 residues.

The chain has TRBV27 and TRBJ1-2, with TRBD1 matching over 8 bases. The CDR3 length is 14 residues. CDR1 and CDR2 (germline): MNHEY, SMNVEV (reference sequence). Trimming removed 5 bases from V and 5 bases from J; junction bases left unmatched: 7. This chain's CDR3 is CASSLTGGGYGYTF. The CDR3 coding sequence is TGTGCCAGCAGTCTAACAGGGGGGGGATATGGCTACACCTTC.

The chain is built from TRBV6-4 and TRBJ1-1; a possible D gene is TRBD1 (6 bases). Germline CDR1 MRHNA, CDR2 SNTAGT. The CDR3 is 13 residues long. V dropped 6 bases and J dropped 4 bases, with 12 bases sitting between them. CDR3 nucleotide sequence: TGTGCCAGCAGCGCAACAGGGTTCACTGAAGCTTTCTTT. Its protein is CASSATGFTEAFF.

V gene TRBV28 combines with J gene TRBJ2-1, with 7 bases identical to TRBD2. This CDR3 is 17 amino acids long. V lost 1 base to trimming and J lost 5 bases; unmatched junction nucleotides: 11. The germline CDR1 and CDR2 sequences are MDHEN and SYDVKM. The CDR3 DNA follows: TGTGCCAGCAGTTTATTCTTCAGGACTAGGGCTAACAATGAGCAGTTCTTC. It codes for CASSLFFRTRANNEQFF.

The chain uses TRBV28 and TRBJ1-1; TRBD1 matches 10 bases. From germline, CDR1 is MDHEN and CDR2 SYDVKM. The CDR3 length is 15 residues. J was trimmed by 4 bases and V by 7 bases; bases with no gene match: 9. CDR3 in DNA: TGTGCCAGCAACCCGACAGGGGGCTCTCTCACTGAAGCTTTCTTT. Its protein is CASNPTGGSLTEAFF.

V is TRBV6-2 or TRBV6-3 and J is TRBJ2-5; TRBD1 matches at 8 bases. This CDR3 has 16 amino acids. Germline lookup yields CDR1 MNHEY and CDR2 SVGEGT. Trimming at V came to 5 bases and at J to 3 bases, leaving 11 bases not matched to a gene. CDR3 amino acids: CASSILSGTGEETQYF. The CDR3 DNA is TGTGCCAGCAGTATCCTCTCCGGGACAGGAGAAGAGACCCAGTACTTC.

This clone has a single count. V is TRBV18 and J is TRBJ1-1; D is ambiguous. CDR1 and CDR2 from the germline V gene are KGHSH and LQKENI. Trimming stripped 5 bases from V and 11 bases from J, with 21 bases between. The CDR3 has 14 amino acids. This chain's CDR3 is CASSAEPADAKAFF. The CDR3 DNA reads TGTGCCAGCTCAGCAGAACCAGCGGATGCGAAGGCTTTCTTT.

This clone has a handful of counts. Here the CDR3 DNA reads TGTGCCAGCAGCTCAACTAGTTCCCCCGGGGAGCTGTTTTTT. Its translation: CASSSTSSPGELFF. The rearrangement links TRBV28 to TRBJ2-2; D possibly corresponds to TRBD2 (5 bases). The CDR3 sequence is 14 residues long. V shed 6 bases and J shed 6 bases, with 14 bases lying between them. Looked up from germline, CDR1 is MDHEN and CDR2 is SYDVKM.

V usage is TRBV6-2 or TRBV6-3 and J usage is TRBJ2-2; 9 positions match TRBD2. V gave up 2 bases and J gave up 4 bases; unmatched junction bases: 5. The CDR3 spans 16 residues. Per the germline V gene, CDR1 is MNHEY and CDR2 is SVGEGT. CDR3 sequence reads: CASSYDGLATTGELFF. CDR3 sequence (DNA): TGTGCCAGCAGTTACGACGGACTAGCGACCACCGGGGAGCTGTTTTTT.

The chain employs TRBV5-4 and TRBJ1-6, with 7 positions matching TRBD1. CDR1 is SGHNT and CDR2 is YYREEE in the germline V gene (reference sequence). The CDR3 has 15 residues. V shed 2 bases, J shed 7 bases, and the junction held 6 bases outside the gene matches. The CDR3 sequence: CASSFPGTANSPLHF. CDR3 DNA sequence: TGTGCCAGCAGCTTCCCCGGGACAGCCAATTCACCCCTCCACTTT.

The chain recombines TRBV5-1 with TRBJ2-5; no clear D. CDR3 length: 14 residues. Germline V gene lookup returns CDR1 SGHRS and CDR2 YFSETQ. The ends were cut back, 0 bases at V and 1 base at J, with 7 bases in the middle. Here the CDR3 DNA reads TGCGCCAGCAGCTTGGCCCGGGTCCAAGAGACCCAGTACTTC. It codes for CASSLARVQETQYF.

This chain connects TRBV29-1 to TRBJ2-7; weak D call: TRBD2 (8 bases). CDR3 length equals 12 residues. Trimming took 6 bases from V and 5 from J, leaving 14 bases between them. CDR1 is SQVTM and CDR2 is ANQGSEA in the germline V gene. The CDR3 loop reads CSVLSGTDEQYF. The CDR3 region has the DNA TGCAGCGTCCTTAGCGGGACAGACGAGCAGTACTTC.

The chain couples TRBV6-1 to TRBJ2-3, with a possible D match to TRBD1 (5 bases). CDR1 and CDR2 from the germline V gene are MNHNS and SASEGT. V was trimmed by 2 bases and J by 0 bases, leaving 9 bases between them. This CDR3 contains 15 residues. CDR3: CASSERKGSTDTQYF. Written as DNA, the CDR3 is TGTGCCAGCAGTGAACGAAAGGGGAGCACAGATACGCAGTATTTT.

On this clone: One junction end does not reproduce the germline sequence, and a read error may be involved. V is TRBV5-4 and J is TRBJ2-7, with D perhaps TRBD1 (5 bases). Germline V gives CDR1 SGHNT, CDR2 YYREEE (reference sequence). CDR3 length: 12 amino acids. The CDR3 protein is CASSFNRGPLDF. The CDR3 DNA is TGTGCCAGCAGCTTCAATAGGGGCCCCTTGGACTTC.

This clone was detected only once. This chain joins TRBV19 and TRBJ2-7; tentatively, D is TRBD1 (6 bases). The CDR3 consists of 15 residues. Germline CDR1 LNHDA, CDR2 SQIVND (reference sequence). Trimming removed 5 bases from V and 4 bases from J, with 18 bases in between. CDR3 protein: CASSPGNRGGYEQYF. The CDR3 bases are TGTGCCAGTAGTCCCGGGAACAGAGGGGGATACGAGCAGTACTTC.

The genes are TRBV19 and TRBJ2-5; 7 bases match TRBD1. Germline V gene data show CDR1 as LNHDA and CDR2 as SQIVND (reference sequence). Trimming cost V 4 bases and J 5 bases; bases outside gene matches: 4. The CDR3 has 13 residues. The CDR3 region has the DNA TGTGCCAGTAGTACAGGGGGATGGGAGACCCAGTACTTC. Its protein is CASSTGGWETQYF.

The chain is built from TRBV7-2 and TRBJ2-1; TRBD2 might be the D (6 bases). The V end lost 5 bases, the J end lost 10 bases, and 27 bases lay between the germline ends. The CDR3 loop spans 17 amino acids. Germline CDR1 SGHTA, CDR2 FQGNSA. The CDR3 DNA sequence: TGTGCCAGCAGCCTTAGTTCAGCGGGTAGGTTTTCGGGAGAGCAGTTCTTC. It codes for CASSLSSAGRFSGEQFF.

This chain joins TRBV29-1 and TRBJ2-7; 7 bases are a match to TRBD1. V was clipped by 7 bases and J by 5 bases; unmatched bases: 8. The CDR3 extends over 12 amino acids. CDR1 and CDR2 (germline): SQVTM, ANQGSEA. CDR3 bases: TGCAGCGCTGAGACAGGGAAGCACGAGCAGTACTTC. Translation gives CSAETGKHEQYF.